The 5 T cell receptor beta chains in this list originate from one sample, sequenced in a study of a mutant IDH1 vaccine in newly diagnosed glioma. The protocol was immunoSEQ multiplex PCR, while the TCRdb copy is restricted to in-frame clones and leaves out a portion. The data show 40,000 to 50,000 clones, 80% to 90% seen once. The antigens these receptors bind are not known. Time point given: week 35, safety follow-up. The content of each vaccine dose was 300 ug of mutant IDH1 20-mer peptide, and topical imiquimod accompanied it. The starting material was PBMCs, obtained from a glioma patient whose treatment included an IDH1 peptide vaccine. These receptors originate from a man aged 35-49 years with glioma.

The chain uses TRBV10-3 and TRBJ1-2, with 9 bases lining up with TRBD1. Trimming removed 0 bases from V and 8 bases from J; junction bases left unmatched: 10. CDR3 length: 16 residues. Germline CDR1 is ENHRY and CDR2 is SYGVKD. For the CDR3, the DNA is TGTGCCATCAGTGAGTCGGGATGGGGGACAGGGAACGGCTACACCTTC. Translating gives CAISESGWGTGNGYTF.

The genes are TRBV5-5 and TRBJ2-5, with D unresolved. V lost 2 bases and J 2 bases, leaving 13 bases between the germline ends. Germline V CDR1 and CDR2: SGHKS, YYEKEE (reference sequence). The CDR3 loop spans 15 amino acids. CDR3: CASSFPVGGQETQYF. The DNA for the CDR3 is TGTGCCAGCAGCTTCCCGGTTGGTGGACAAGAGACCCAGTACTTC.

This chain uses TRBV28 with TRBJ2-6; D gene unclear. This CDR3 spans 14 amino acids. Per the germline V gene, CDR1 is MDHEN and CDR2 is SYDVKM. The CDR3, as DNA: TGTGCTACCCCCAGCCAGTCTGGGGCCAACGTCCTGACTTTC. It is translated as CATPSQSGANVLTF.

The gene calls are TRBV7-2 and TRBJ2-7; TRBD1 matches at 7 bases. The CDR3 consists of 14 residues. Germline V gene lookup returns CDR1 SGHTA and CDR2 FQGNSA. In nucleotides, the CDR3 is TGTGCCAGCAGCTTAGATGGGACAGATTATCGGTTGGGCGTC. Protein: CASSLDGTDYRLGV.

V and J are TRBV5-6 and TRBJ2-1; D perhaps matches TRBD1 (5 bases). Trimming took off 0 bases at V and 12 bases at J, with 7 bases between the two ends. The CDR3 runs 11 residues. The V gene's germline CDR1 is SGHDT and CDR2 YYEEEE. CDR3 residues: CASSLEGPQFF. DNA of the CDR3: TGTGCCAGCAGCTTGGAGGGGCCGCAGTTCTTC. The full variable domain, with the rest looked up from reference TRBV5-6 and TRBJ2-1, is DAGVTQSPTHLIKTRGQQVTLRCSPKSGHDTVSWYQQALGQGPQFIFQYYEEEERQRGNFPDRFSGHQFPNYSSELNVNALLLGDSALYLCASSLEGPQFFGPGTRLTVL.